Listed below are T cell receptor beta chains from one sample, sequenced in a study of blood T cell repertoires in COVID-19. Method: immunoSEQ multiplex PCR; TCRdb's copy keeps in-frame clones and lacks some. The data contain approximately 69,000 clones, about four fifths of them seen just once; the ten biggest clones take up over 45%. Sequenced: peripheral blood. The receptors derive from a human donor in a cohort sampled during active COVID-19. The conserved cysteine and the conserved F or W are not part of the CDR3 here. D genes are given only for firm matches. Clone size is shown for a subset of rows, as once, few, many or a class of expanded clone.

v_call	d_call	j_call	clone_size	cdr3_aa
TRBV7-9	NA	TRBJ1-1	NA	ASRETGSTEAF
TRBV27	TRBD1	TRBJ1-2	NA	ASSFDRVNGYT
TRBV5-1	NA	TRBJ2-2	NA	ASSLRRGNTGELF
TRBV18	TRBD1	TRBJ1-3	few	ASSPGTGFSGNTIY
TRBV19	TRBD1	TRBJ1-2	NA	ASRPDRGQNGYT
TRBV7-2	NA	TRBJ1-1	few	ASSSTLNTEAF
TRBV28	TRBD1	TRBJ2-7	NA	ASIPVRGQGSYEQY
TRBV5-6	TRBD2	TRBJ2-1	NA	ASSFTSGSSYNEQF
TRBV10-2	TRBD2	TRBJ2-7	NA	ASSDPREGAFSYEQY
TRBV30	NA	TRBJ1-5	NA	AWEPGVGSQPQH
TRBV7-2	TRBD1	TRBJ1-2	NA	ASSVSQGAVYGYT
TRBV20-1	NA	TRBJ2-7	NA	SASSHLSHEQY
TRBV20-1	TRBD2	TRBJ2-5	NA	SASWEGFAGGETQY
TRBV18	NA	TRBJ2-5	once	ASSPPSLQETQY
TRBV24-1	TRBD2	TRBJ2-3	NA	ATSDILAGGDTQY
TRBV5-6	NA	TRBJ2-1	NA	ASSLVTGFNNEQF
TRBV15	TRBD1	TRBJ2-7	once	ATSRGTSGQAFYEQY
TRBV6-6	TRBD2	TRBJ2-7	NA	ASKLAGDEQY
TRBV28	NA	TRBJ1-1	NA	ASRQNTEAF
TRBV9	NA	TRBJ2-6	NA	ASSVAPFGSSGANVLT
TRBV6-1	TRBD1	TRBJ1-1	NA	ASSDRQGWGEAF
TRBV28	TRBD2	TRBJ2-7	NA	ASEDGRSTYEQY
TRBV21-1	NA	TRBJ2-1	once	ASSNRDRVPYNEQF
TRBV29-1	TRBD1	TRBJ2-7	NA	SAGTGIYEQY
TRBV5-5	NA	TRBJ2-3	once	ASSFPPGVTQY
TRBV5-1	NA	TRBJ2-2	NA	ASSLVPPGQNTGELF
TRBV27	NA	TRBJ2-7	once	ASSLDFSYEQY
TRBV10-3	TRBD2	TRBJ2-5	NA	AIGASGAEETQY
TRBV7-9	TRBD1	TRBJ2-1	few	ASSSRDRARNEQF
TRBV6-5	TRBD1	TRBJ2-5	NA	ASTWDRETQY
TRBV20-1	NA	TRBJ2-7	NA	SASPTGEQY
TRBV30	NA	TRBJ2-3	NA	AWSVMASDTQY
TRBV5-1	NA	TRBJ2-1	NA	ASSLDSGRGEQF
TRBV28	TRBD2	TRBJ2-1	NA	ASSASLGLAGGNEQF
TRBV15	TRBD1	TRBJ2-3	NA	ATSREGQASTDTQY
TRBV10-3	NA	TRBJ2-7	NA	AISDLAAPDGEQY
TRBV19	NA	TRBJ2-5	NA	ASSINPRGETQY
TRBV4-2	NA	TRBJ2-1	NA	ASSQEGRGPTEQF
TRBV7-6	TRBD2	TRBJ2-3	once	ASSLVGLAGGSSTDTQY
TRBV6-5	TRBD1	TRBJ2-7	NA	ASSPGQGSYEQY
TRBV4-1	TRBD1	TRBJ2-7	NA	ASSQDVGQGVLYEQY
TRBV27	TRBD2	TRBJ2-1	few	ASSFIGLAGGDEQF